The present TCR beta chain was sequenced within a study of cytomegalovirus exposure and HLA in healthy donors. The CDR3 is 13 residues long. V was trimmed by 5 bases and J by 4 bases, leaving 9 bases between them. CDR1 is MGHDK, CDR2 SYGVNS, per germline. With 60 Vbeta and 13 Jbeta primers, the PCR was carried out. The protocol was immunoSEQ multiplex PCR, while the TCRdb copy is restricted to in-frame clones and leaves out a portion. This table holds some 140,000 clones, 60% to 80% found once. This receptor was obtained from a man aged 30 to 39 in good health and CMV-seronegative. Sequencing was done on a sample of PBMCs. This sequence joins TRBV25-1 and TRBJ1-5, with D possibly TRBD1 on 6 matching bases. The CDR3 nucleotides read TGTGCCAGCAGTCGACAGGATAATCAGCCCCAGCATTTT. Its protein product is CASSRQDNQPQHF. Looking up the rest from reference TRBV25-1 and TRBJ1-5 gives the full variable domain: EADIYQTPRYLVIGTGKKITLECSQTMGHDKMYWYQQDPGMELHLIHYSYGVNSTEKGDLSSESTVSRIRTEHFPLTLESARPSHTSQYLCASSRQDNQPQHFGDGTRLSIL.